This T cell receptor (beta chain) appears in the sequencing data of a study of blood T cell repertoires in COVID-19. Study-wide background: The samples span acute and convalescent COVID-19 from the United States, Italy and Spain. Sample material is recorded as cDNA or gDNA derived from T cells, B-cell-depleted T cells, or PBMCs.

Germline V gene data show CDR1 as DFQATT and CDR2 as SNEGSKA (reference sequence). Trimming cost V 3 bases and J 7 bases, with 12 bases left between them. This CDR3 has 13 residues. Study processing details: From reference gene primer amplification, estimates of nucleated cell counts were derived. Measured with immunoSEQ multiplex PCR; TCRdb has only the in-frame clones, and not every one. Clonal size and the V and J genes are those of that table, whereas D and trimming came from the DNA. Among over 100,000 clones listed, 85% to 90% were seen once. The chain employs TRBV20-1 and TRBJ2-2; no reliable D call. Sequenced input: peripheral blood. The origin of this receptor is a human donor in a cohort sampled during active COVID-19. The CDR3 spells CSASDQVDGELFF. The CDR3 DNA is TGCAGTGCTAGTGATCAGGTGGACGGGGAGCTGTTTTTT.